These 3 T cell receptor beta chains came from one sample sequenced in a study of T cells after yellow fever vaccination. MiXCR was run by TCRdb on the 5' RACE reads, yielding one entry per CDR3 protein. The sample has approximately 450,000 distinct CDR3 sequences, under 20% seen once. This specimen consisted of PBMCs, obtained before the yellow fever booster vaccination. These receptors were collected from a man in his late teens or twenties who received the YFV17D yellow fever vaccine.

This clonotype was recorded a few times. The chain joins TRBV20-1 to TRBJ1-5; no definite D call. V gave up 4 bases and J gave up 7 bases, with 17 bases separating them. Looked up from germline, CDR1 is DFQATT and CDR2 is SNEGSKA (reference sequence). CDR3 length: 14 amino acids. In DNA, the CDR3 is TGCAGTGCTACTTTGGACGGCGGCAGCCAGCCCCAGCATTTT. It is translated as CSATLDGGSQPQHF.

This clonotype came up a few times. The chain joins TRBV5-1 to TRBJ1-1; D unclear. V was clipped by 2 bases and J by 3 bases, with 23 bases between them. CDR3 length: 18 amino acids. Germline-derived CDR1 and CDR2 are SGHRS and YFSETQ. CDR3 loop: CASSLTSGGLQTDTEAFF. The CDR3 nucleotides are TGCGCCAGCAGCTTAACTAGCGGCGGGCTCCAGACGGACACTGAAGCTTTCTTT. Supplemented by reference TRBV5-1 and TRBJ1-1, the full variable domain reads KAGVTQTPRYLIKTRGQQVTLSCSPISGHRSVSWYQQTPGQGLQFLFEYFSETQRNKGNFPGRFSGRQFSNSRSEMNVSTLELGDSALYLCASSLTSGGLQTDTEAFFGQGTRLTVV.

This clonotype was counted at least ten times. The V and J genes are TRBV12-3 or TRBV12-4 and TRBJ1-5, with D perhaps TRBD1 (6 bases). The CDR3 loop spans 15 amino acids. The germline V and J ends were trimmed by 6 bases and 1 base, with 13 bases remaining between them. The CDR3 reads CASRSGVSSNQPQHF. CDR3 DNA: TGTGCCAGCAGGTCAGGGGTTTCGAGCAATCAGCCCCAGCATTTT.